The 8 T cell receptor beta chains below all came from one sample that was sequenced in a study of blood T cell repertoires in COVID-19 (TCRdb year 2020). The library was made by the immunoSEQ multiplex PCR assay. TCRdb carries this immuneACCESS record with in-frame sequences only. Its versions omit some clonotypes, under half of them owing to an unresolved V gene in the studies checked, with the rest unexplained. The sample data list approximately 150,000 clones, and about 88% of these were observed just once. The biggest ten clones account for roughly 1% of the sample. Sequences were obtained from peripheral blood. These receptor sequences come from a man aged 35-49 years with acute or convalescent COVID-19.

This clone has more than one count but fewer than ten. Other DNA sequences in the same sample also yield this CDR3. The chain recombines TRBV5-1 with TRBJ2-7; TRBD2 might be the D (5 bases). Trimming took 1 base from V and 3 from J, leaving 8 bases between them. Germline lookup yields CDR1 SGHRS and CDR2 YFSETQ. The CDR3 length is 13 residues. CDR3 sequence: CASSLFGSYEQYF. CDR3 DNA: TGCGCCAGCAGCTTGTTTGGGAGCTACGAGCAGTACTTC.

V is TRBV7-9 and J is TRBJ2-1; D uncertain. The CDR3 loop spans 13 amino acids. The germline V gene encodes CDR1 SEHNR and CDR2 FQNEAQ (reference sequence). Trimming left V 8 bases short and J 5 bases short, with 13 bases between. The CDR3: CASSYGSDNEQFF. In nucleotides, the CDR3 is TGTGCCAGCTCCTACGGGTCGGACAATGAGCAGTTCTTC.

The chain combines TRBV10-3 with TRBJ2-5; D is perhaps TRBD2 (6 bases). Germline CDR1 is ENHRY and CDR2 is SYGVKD. The CDR3 covers 12 residues. CDR3 loop: CSTSLGLETQYF. In DNA, the CDR3 is TGTTCAACTAGCTTGGGGTTAGAGACCCAGTACTTC.

The genes are TRBV7-3 and TRBJ1-6; D gene unclear. Deletions cut 3 bases from V and 10 bases from J, with 10 bases between. Germline V gives CDR1 SGHTA, CDR2 FQGTGA. The CDR3 totals 13 residues. DNA for the CDR3: TGTGCCAGCAGCTTGAACGGGAGGTCACCCCTCCACTTT. It is translated as CASSLNGRSPLHF.

This chain links TRBV7-2 with TRBJ2-2; D perhaps matches TRBD1 (5 bases). Trimming took off 3 bases at V and 2 bases at J, with 16 bases between the two ends. Per germline, CDR1 SGHTA and CDR2 FQGNSA. The CDR3 sequence is 17 residues long. CDR3 bases: TGTGCCAGCAGCTTTACTAAACAGGCGCGAAACACCGGGGAGCTGTTTTTT. Translating gives CASSFTKQARNTGELFF.

This sequence joins TRBV18 and TRBJ1-5, with 8 bases fitting TRBD1. The trim removed 5 bases at V and 4 bases at J, leaving 10 bases unmatched. The CDR3 sequence is 16 residues long. Germline CDR1 KGHSH, CDR2 LQKENI. The CDR3 sequence: CASSKTGGITNQPQHF. CDR3 nucleotide sequence: TGTGCCAGCTCAAAAACAGGGGGAATAACAAATCAGCCCCAGCATTTT.

With regard to this clone: A read error may account for a junction end that differs from germline. This rearrangement joins TRBV4-1 to TRBJ1-4; D call uncertain. This CDR3 contains 14 residues. The germline V gene encodes CDR1 MGHRA and CDR2 YSYEKL. CDR3 sequence: CASSHVKGSDQRVF. The CDR3 region has the DNA TGCGCCAGCAGCCATGTAAAGGGATCTGACCAGAGGGTTTTT.

The chain combines TRBV19 with TRBJ1-2; 8 positions agree with TRBD1. Per the germline V gene, CDR1 is LNHDA and CDR2 is SQIVND (reference sequence). V lost 7 bases, J lost 7 bases, and 17 bases stayed unmatched. The CDR3 has 16 residues. The CDR3 nucleotides read TGTGCCAGTAACCCCCCGGACAGGGCCCGCGGTGGTGGCTACACCTTC. As protein: CASNPPDRARGGGYTF.